This TCR beta chain was obtained from a study of T cell changes during pregnancy in multiple sclerosis. CDR3 length: 13 amino acids. Trimming left V 5 bases short and J 2 bases short, with 9 bases between. The germline CDR1 and CDR2 sequences are MNHNS and SASEGT. The protocol was immunoSEQ multiplex PCR, while the TCRdb copy is restricted to in-frame clones and leaves out a portion. The repertoire includes about 75,000 clones, more than 70% of them detected once, and more than 0.8% sits in the top ten. The material was peripheral blood, obtained in the first trimester of pregnancy. V usage is TRBV6-1 and J usage is TRBJ1-1; D remains unclear. The TCR sequence derives from a female donor in good health, enrolled as a control in a pregnancy study. Here the CDR3 DNA reads TGTGCCAGCAGTCCCCCCTACAACACTGAAGCTTTCTTT. Encoded protein: CASSPPYNTEAFF.